A single TCR beta chain is shown here with its context. The antigen is undetermined. This entry comes from a study of T cell responses to AZD1222 COVID-19 vaccine. Study-wide results and limits: The span of vaccine-associated CD4 TCRs extended across spike, with dominance at 160-218 and 743-854. A mostly white British donor set with more females was recruited, and clonal diversity was possibly underestimated.

The data were produced by immunoSEQ multiplex PCR, yet TCRdb's version contains in-frame clones alone and is incomplete. The table has 140,000 or so clones, approximately 90% seen once. This TCR was recovered from an adult in good health. The sample was peripheral blood, taken on day 0 of AZD1222 vaccination.

The CDR3: CATSGGPLQETQYF. For the CDR3, the DNA is TGTGCCACCAGTGGAGGACCACTCCAAGAGACCCAGTACTTC. The chain couples TRBV24-1 to TRBJ2-5; D is undetermined. With 5 bases removed from V and 1 base from J, the gap between germline ends came to 10 bases. Germline V lookup: CDR1 KGHDR, CDR2 SFDVKD. The CDR3 runs 14 residues.